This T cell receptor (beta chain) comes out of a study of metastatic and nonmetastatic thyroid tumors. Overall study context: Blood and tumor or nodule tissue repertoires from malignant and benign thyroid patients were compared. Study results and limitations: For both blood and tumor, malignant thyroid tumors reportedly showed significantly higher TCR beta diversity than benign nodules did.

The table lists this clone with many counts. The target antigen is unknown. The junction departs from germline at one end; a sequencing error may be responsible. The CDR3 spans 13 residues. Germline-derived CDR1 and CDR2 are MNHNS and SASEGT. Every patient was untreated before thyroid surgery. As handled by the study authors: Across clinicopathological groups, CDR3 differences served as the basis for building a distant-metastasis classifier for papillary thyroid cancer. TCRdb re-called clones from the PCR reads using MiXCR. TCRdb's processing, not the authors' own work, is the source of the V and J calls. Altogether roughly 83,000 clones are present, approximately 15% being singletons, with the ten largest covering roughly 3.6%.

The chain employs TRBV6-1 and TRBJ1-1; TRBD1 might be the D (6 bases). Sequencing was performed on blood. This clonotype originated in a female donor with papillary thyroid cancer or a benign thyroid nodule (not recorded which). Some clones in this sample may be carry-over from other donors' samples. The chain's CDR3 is CASITGGGSEALF. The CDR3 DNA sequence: TGTGCCAGCATCACGGGGGGCGGGTCTGAAGCTCTCTTT.